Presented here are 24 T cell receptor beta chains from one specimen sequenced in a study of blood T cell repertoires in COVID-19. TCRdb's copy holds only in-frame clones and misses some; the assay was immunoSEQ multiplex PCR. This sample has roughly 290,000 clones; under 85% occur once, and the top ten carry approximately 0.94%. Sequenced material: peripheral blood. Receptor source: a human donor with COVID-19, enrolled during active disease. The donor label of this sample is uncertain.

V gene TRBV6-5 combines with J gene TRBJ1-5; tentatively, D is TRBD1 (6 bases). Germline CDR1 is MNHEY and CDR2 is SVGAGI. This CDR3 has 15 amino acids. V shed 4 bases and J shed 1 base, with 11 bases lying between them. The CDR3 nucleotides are TGTGCCAGCAGTTCCTCAGGGGAAAGCAATCAGCCCCAGCATTTT. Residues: CASSSSGESNQPQHF.

The CDR3 protein is CASSLEWGGDTEAFF. The CDR3 nucleotides read TGCGCCAGCAGCTTGGAGTGGGGAGGGGACACTGAAGCTTTCTTT. The chain carries TRBV5-1 and TRBJ1-1, with D maybe TRBD1 (5 bases). Deletions cut 0 bases from V and 3 bases from J, with 12 bases between. The CDR3 contains 15 residues. CDR1 and CDR2 from the germline V gene are SGHRS and YFSETQ.

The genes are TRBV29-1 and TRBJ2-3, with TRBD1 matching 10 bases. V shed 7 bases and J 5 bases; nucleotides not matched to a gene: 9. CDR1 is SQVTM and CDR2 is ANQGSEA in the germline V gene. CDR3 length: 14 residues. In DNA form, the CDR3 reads TGCAGCGGTGATGACAGGGGGCTAGGAGATACGCAGTATTTT. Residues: CSGDDRGLGDTQYF.

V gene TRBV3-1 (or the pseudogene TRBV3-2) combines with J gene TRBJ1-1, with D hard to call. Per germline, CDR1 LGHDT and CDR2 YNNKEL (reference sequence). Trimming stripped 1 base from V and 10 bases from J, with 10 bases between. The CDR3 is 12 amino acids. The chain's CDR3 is CASSQAGVVAFF. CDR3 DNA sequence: TGTGCCAGCAGCCAAGCGGGAGTTGTAGCTTTCTTT.

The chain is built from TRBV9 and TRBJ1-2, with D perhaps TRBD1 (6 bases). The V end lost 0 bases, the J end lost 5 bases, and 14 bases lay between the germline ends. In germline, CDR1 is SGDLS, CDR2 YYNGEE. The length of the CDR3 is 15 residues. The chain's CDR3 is CASSVGGTYSYGYTF. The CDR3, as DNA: TGTGCCAGCAGCGTAGGGGGGACATATTCTTATGGCTACACCTTC.

CDR3 nucleotide sequence: TGTGCCAGCAGCTTGGGGCGGGGTGCGGCGGAGTGGGAGTATTTT. Protein product: CASSLGRGAAEWEYF. The chain employs TRBV5-6 and TRBJ2-3; tentatively, D is TRBD2 (6 bases). V lost 0 bases to trimming and J lost 13 bases, with 21 bases between them. Germline lookup yields CDR1 SGHDT and CDR2 YYEEEE. The CDR3 has 15 residues. The entire variable domain, with the rest obtained from reference TRBV5-6 and TRBJ2-3, is as follows: DAGVTQSPTHLIKTRGQQVTLRCSPKSGHDTVSWYQQALGQGPQFIFQYYEEEERQRGNFPDRFSGHQFPNYSSELNVNALLLGDSALYLCASSLGRGAAEWEYFGPGTRLTVL.

CDR3 coding DNA: TGTGCCAGCAGCTTACAGGGGGGCCCCTACGAGCAGTACTTC. Its translation is CASSLQGGPYEQYF. This chain links TRBV11-2 with TRBJ2-7; D is possibly TRBD1 (7 bases). The CDR3 totals 14 residues. Per germline, CDR1 SGHAT and CDR2 FQNNGV. The V and J ends lost 2 bases and 2 bases respectively, with 10 bases between them.

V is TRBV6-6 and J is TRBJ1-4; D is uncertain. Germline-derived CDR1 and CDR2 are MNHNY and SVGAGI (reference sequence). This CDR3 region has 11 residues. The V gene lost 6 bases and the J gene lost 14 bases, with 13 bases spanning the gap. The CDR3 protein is CASSPDWLLFF. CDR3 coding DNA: TGTGCCAGCAGCCCGGACTGGTTGCTGTTTTTT.

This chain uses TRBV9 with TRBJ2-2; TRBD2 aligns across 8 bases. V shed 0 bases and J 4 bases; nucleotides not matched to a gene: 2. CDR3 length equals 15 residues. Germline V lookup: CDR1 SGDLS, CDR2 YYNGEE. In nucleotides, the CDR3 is TGTGCCAGCAGCGTAGGGACTAGCCTCACCGGGGAGCTGTTTTTT. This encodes CASSVGTSLTGELFF. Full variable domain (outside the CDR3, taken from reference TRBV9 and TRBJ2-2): DSGVTQTPKHLITATGQRVTLRCSPRSGDLSVYWYQQSLDQGLQFLIQYYNGEERAKGNILERFSAQQFPDLHSELNLSSLELGDSALYFCASSVGTSLTGELFFGEGSRLTVL.

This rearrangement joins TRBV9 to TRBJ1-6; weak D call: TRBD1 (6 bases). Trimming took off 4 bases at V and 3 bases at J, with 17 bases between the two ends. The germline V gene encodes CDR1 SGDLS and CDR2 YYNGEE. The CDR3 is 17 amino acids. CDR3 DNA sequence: TGTGCCAGCAGCCTCCGGGGACAACGTTTCTATAATTCACCCCTCCACTTT. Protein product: CASSLRGQRFYNSPLHF.

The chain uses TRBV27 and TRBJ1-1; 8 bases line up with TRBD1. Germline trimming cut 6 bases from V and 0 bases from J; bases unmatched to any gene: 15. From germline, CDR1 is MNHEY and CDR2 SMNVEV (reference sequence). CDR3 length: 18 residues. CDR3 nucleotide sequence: TGTGCCAGCAGCCAAAGGAGGGGTGGGACAGGCATGAACACTGAAGCTTTCTTT. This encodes CASSQRRGGTGMNTEAFF.

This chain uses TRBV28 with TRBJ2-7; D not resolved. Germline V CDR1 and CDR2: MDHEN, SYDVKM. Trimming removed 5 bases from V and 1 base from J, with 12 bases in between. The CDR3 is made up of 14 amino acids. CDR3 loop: CASSQPDKSYEQYF. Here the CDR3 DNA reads TGTGCCAGCAGTCAACCAGACAAGTCCTACGAGCAGTACTTC.

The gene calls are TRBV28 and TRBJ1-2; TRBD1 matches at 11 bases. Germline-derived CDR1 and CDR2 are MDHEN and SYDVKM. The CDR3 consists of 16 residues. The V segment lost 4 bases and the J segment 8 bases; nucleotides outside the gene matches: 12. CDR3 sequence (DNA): TGTGCCAGCAGTTCCACGTCCCGGACAGGGGGCTGGGGCTACACCTTC. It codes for CASSSTSRTGGWGYTF.

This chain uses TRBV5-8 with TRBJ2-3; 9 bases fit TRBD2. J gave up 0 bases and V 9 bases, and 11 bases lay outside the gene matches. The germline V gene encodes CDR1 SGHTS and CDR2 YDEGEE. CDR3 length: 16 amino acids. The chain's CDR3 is CANPFSSGTSTDTQYF. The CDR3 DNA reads TGTGCCAACCCCTTCTCTAGCGGGACAAGCACAGATACGCAGTATTTT.

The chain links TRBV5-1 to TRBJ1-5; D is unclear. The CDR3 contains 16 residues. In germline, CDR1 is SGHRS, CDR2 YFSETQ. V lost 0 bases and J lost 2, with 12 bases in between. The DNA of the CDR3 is TGCGCCAGCAGCTTGGATGGCAATGAGGGCAATCAGCCCCAGCATTTT. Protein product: CASSLDGNEGNQPQHF. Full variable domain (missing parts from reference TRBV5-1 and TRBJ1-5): KAGVTQTPRYLIKTRGQQVTLSCSPISGHRSVSWYQQTPGQGLQFLFEYFSETQRNKGNFPGRFSGRQFSNSRSEMNVSTLELGDSALYLCASSLDGNEGNQPQHFGDGTRLSIL.

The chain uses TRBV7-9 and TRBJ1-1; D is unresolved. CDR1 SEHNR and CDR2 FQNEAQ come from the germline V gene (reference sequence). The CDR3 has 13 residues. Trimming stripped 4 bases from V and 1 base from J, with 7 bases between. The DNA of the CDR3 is TGTGCCAGCAGCTCTACGAGGAACACTGAAGCTTTCTTT. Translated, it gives CASSSTRNTEAFF.

The chain's CDR3 is CASSTLGSENIQYF. CDR3 nucleotides: TGTGCCAGTAGCACCCTAGGCAGTGAAAACATTCAGTACTTC. The chain recombines TRBV19 with TRBJ2-4; D is unclear. This CDR3 is 14 amino acids long. Trimming removed 6 bases at V and 5 bases at J, with 14 bases between. Germline-derived CDR1 and CDR2 are LNHDA and SQIVND (reference sequence).

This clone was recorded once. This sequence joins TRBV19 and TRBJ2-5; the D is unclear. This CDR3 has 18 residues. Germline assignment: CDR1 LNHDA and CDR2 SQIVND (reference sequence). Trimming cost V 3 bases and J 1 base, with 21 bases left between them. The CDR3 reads CASSMRGRPTITQETQYF. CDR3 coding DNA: TGTGCCAGTAGTATGAGAGGAAGGCCGACGATAACCCAAGAGACCCAGTACTTC.

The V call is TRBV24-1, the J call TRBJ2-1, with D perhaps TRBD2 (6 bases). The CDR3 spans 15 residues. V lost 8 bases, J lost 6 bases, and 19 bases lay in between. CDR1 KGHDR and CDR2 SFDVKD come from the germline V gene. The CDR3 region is CATMDNHGSGNEQFF. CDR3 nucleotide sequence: TGTGCCACCATGGATAATCACGGGAGCGGCAATGAGCAGTTCTTC.

As DNA, the CDR3 is TGTGCCAGCAGTCAAGACAGGGCAAGAAGTTCACCCCTCCACTTT. Translating gives CASSQDRARSSPLHF. V usage is TRBV6-6 and J usage is TRBJ1-6; TRBD1 agrees at 7 bases. The CDR3 is 15 amino acids. The V gene's germline CDR1 is MNHNY and CDR2 SVGAGI (reference sequence). After removal of 5 bases from V and 9 bases from J, the junction contained 10 bases not matched to a gene.

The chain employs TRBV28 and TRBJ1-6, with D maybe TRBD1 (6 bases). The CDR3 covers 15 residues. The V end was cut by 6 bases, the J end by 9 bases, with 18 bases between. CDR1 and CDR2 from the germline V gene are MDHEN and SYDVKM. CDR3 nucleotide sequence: TGTGCCAGCAGAGAATACGGGGGGCGCGGTTCACCCCTCCACTTT. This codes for CASREYGGRGSPLHF.

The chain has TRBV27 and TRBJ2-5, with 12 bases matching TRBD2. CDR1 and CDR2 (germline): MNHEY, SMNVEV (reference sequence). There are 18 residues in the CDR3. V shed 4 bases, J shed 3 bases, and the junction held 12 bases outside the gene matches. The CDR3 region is CASSSPTSGSGKKETQYF. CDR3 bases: TGTGCCAGCAGTTCCCCGACTAGCGGGAGCGGTAAGAAAGAGACCCAGTACTTC.

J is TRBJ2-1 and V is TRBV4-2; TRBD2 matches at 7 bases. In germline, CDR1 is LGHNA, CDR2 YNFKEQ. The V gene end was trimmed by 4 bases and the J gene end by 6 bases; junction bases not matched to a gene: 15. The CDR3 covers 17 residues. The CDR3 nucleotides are TGTGCCAGCAGCCCCCCGGGGTTGCTAGCGGAAATCAATGAGCAGTTCTTC. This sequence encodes CASSPPGLLAEINEQFF.

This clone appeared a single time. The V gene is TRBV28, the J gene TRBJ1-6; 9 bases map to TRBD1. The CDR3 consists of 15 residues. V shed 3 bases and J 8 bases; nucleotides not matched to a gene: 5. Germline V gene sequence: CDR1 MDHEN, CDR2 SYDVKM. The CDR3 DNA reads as TGTGCCAGCAGTTTGGTCGGGACAGGGTATTCACCCCTCCACTTT. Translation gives CASSLVGTGYSPLHF.